This record concerns one T cell receptor beta chain sequence. Germline CDR1 and CDR2: ENHRY and SYGVKD. V was clipped by 3 bases and J by 5 bases, with 20 bases between them. CDR3 length: 16 residues. Sequencing used immunoSEQ multiplex PCR; TCRdb keeps in-frame clones, though not all of them. The table has 18,000 or so clones, 86% seen once. This sample stems from a study of control samples from healthy donors and cancer patients. The chain couples TRBV10-3 to TRBJ2-7; D not resolved. This receptor was taken from a woman aged 70-85 years with colorectal cancer. Sequencing was carried out using PBMCs. The CDR3 bases are TGTGCCATCAGTGAAGGCGTTGTATCGGCTTCGGACGAGCAGTACTTC. This gives the protein CAISEGVVSASDEQYF.